The present TCR beta chain was sequenced within a study of shared clonotypes between healthy human individuals. Turning to the study itself: For every donor, three CD4 naive, three CD4 memory, two CD8 naive and one CD8 memory plates were used. The study's findings and limits: Sharing of clonotypes among donors was expected to vary with sequencing depth. The researchers took only blood, and tissue repertoires probably look different. Larger richness was generally estimated for naive than memory subsets.

It was CD45RO-negative cells, positively selected for CCR7, that made up naive CD8 cells, with terminally differentiated effector memory CD45RA+ cells excluded. Data came from immunoSEQ multiplex PCR; TCRdb stores just in-frame clones and leaves some out. The sample lists about 1,800,000 clones; about 95% were seen once. In the case of this clone: As yet, its antigen is unknown. Additional DNA sequences in this sample encode the identical CDR3.

In germline, CDR1 is SGHKS, CDR2 YYEKEE (reference sequence). The CDR3 is 12 residues long. The V end lost 3 bases, the J end lost 3 bases, and 7 bases lay between the germline ends. The chain combines TRBV5-5 with TRBJ2-7; TRBD1 is a possible D gene (6 bases). Specimen: naive CD8+ T cells sorted from blood. The clonotype originates from a young man in good health. The CDR3 spells CASSWTDYEQYF. DNA of the CDR3: TGTGCCAGCAGCTGGACAGACTACGAGCAGTACTTC. The full variable domain, rest sourced from reference TRBV5-5 and TRBJ2-7, is DAGVTQSPTHLIKTRGQQVTLRCSPISGHKSVSWYQQVLGQGPQFIFQYYEKEERGRGNFPDRFSARQFPNYSSELNVNALLLGDSALYLCASSWTDYEQYFGPGTRLTVT.